This TCR beta chain was recovered during a study of T cell changes during pregnancy in multiple sclerosis. Measured with immunoSEQ multiplex PCR; TCRdb has only the in-frame clones, and not every one. The table includes 65,000 to 70,000 clones, about nine tenths detected once. CDR1 and CDR2 (germline): SGHTA, FQGTGA. There are 13 residues in the CDR3. Deletions cut 1 base from V and 4 bases from J, with 5 bases between. The sequenced sample was peripheral blood, obtained in the first trimester of pregnancy. V usage is TRBV7-3 and J usage is TRBJ2-1; D not certain. The receptor was isolated from a female donor with multiple sclerosis, enrolled in a pregnancy study. CDR3: CASSLSGYNEQFF. As DNA, the CDR3 is TGTGCCAGCAGCTTAAGCGGATACAATGAGCAGTTCTTC. The full variable domain, rest sourced from reference TRBV7-3 and TRBJ2-1, is GAGVSQTPSNKVTEKGKYVELRCDPISGHTALYWYRQSLGQGPEFLIYFQGTGAADDSGLPNDRFFAVRPEGSVSTLKIQRTERGDSAVYLCASSLSGYNEQFFGPGTRLTVL.